This is a list of T cell receptor beta chains from one sample in a study of CD8 T cells in ankylosing spondylitis. TCRdb re-called the 5' RACE reads through MiXCR, storing one row per CDR3 protein. The sample has over 400,000 distinct CDR3 sequences, roughly 26% seen once. Sequencing input: blood, either unsorted or a sorted T cell fraction (not recorded which). The receptors come from a male donor with ankylosing spondylitis. Each CDR3 is given with its conserved first and last residue. D genes are given only for firm matches. A clone size is listed for some rows: how often the clone was seen (once, few, many), or a class if it is expanded.

TRBD1,-,TRBV24-1,TRBJ2-4,TGTGCCACCAGTGACTTCCGGGACAGCCAAAACATTCAGTACTTC,CATSDFRDSQNIQYF
-,-,TRBV5-1,TRBJ1-2,TGCGCCAGCAGCCGGGACAAGTCTATTTACACCTTC,CASSRDKSIYTF
TRBD2,few,TRBV5-1,TRBJ2-2,TGCGCCAGCAGCCGAGCGGGAGCGTTCACCGGGGAGCTGTTTTTT,CASSRAGAFTGELFF
-,-,TRBV19,TRBJ1-5,TGTGCCAGTAGTACACAGAGTTATAGCAATCAGCCCCAGCATTTT,CASSTQSYSNQPQHF
-,-,TRBV6-1,TRBJ1-4,TGTGCCAGCACGACGGGGGAGGGCCGAAAACTGTTTTTT,CASTTGEGRKLFF
-,few,TRBV19,TRBJ1-6,TGTGCCAGTAGTTTTGAACAGGGAAATTCACCCCTCCACTTT,CASSFEQGNSPLHF
TRBD2,once,TRBV20-1,TRBJ2-3,TGCAGTGCTAGGGGCTGGCGGGAGTCAGATACGCAGTATTTT,CSARGWRESDTQYF
-,few,TRBV12-3/TRBV12-4,TRBJ2-2,TGTGCCAGCAGTTTCAGTAGGGGAGGGGGTGGCGGGGAGCTGTTTTTT,CASSFSRGGGGGELFF
TRBD1,few,TRBV24-1,TRBJ2-1,TGTGCCACCAGTGATTCAAGACCGGGACAGGGGGCCTTAAGCTCCTACAATGAGCAGTTCTTC,CATSDSRPGQGALSSYNEQFF
TRBD2,-,TRBV5-1,TRBJ2-1,TGCGCCAGCAGCCCCAACCCGGGACTAGCGGGAGTGGTGTTCTTC,CASSPNPGLAGVVFF
-,few,TRBV7-9,TRBJ1-4,TGTGCCAGCAGCTCCCCTAGCTCTGGGGGTGAAAAACTGTTTTTT,CASSSPSSGGEKLFF
-,-,TRBV27,TRBJ2-3,TGTGCCAGCAGTTTTGGTGTAGGCACAGATACGCAGTATTTT,CASSFGVGTDTQYF
TRBD1,few,TRBV5-5,TRBJ2-1,TGTGCCAGCAGCTTGGGAGAGACAGGGGTCAATGAGCAGTTCTTC,CASSLGETGVNEQFF
TRBD1,-,TRBV5-6,TRBJ2-3,TGTGCCAGCATTTTAACAGGGGCTAGCACAGATACGCAGTATTTT,CASILTGASTDTQYF
TRBD1,-,TRBV5-1,TRBJ2-5,TGCGCCAGCAGCTTTGACAGGGGCGGCGAGACCCAGTACTTC,CASSFDRGGETQYF
-,few,TRBV30,TRBJ1-1,TGTGCCTGGAGGTTGGGGGGGTCGAACACTGAAGCTTTCTTT,CAWRLGGSNTEAFF
-,few,TRBV5-5,TRBJ2-3,TGTGCCAGCAGCTACCAGCCGCCGGGCAAAATGCTGGTAGATACGCAGTATTTT,CASSYQPPGKMLVDTQYF
TRBD1,-,TRBV12-3/TRBV12-4,TRBJ1-3,TGTGCCAGCAGTATGGGGACAGCCCTGCGAAACACCATATATTTT,CASSMGTALRNTIYF
-,-,TRBV24-1,TRBJ2-5,TGTGCCACCAGTGACCCCGGGGGACGGGGGGAGACCCAGTACTTC,CATSDPGGRGETQYF
TRBD2,many,TRBV5-1,TRBJ2-1,TGCGCCAGCAGCTTGGCCGGGGGGGCCAACTACAATGAGCAGTTCTTC,CASSLAGGANYNEQFF
TRBD2,many,TRBV10-3,TRBJ2-7,TGTGCCATCAGAGTAGCGGGAGAGGACGAGCAGTACTTC,CAIRVAGEDEQYF
-,few,TRBV15,TRBJ2-1,TGTGCCACCAGCAGAGATTCAGCGTGGCAGTTCTTC,CATSRDSAWQFF
-,-,TRBV27,TRBJ1-5,TGTGCCAGCAGCCGTCGGGGGGGCAATCAGCCCCAGCATTTT,CASSRRGGNQPQHF
-,-,TRBV7-9,TRBJ2-7,TGTGCCAGCAGCTTAGAGGCCCAGACCCTACGGATGGAGCAGTACTTC,CASSLEAQTLRMEQYF
-,-,TRBV25-1,TRBJ2-3,TGTGCCAGCAGTGAATACGGCGGAAACACAGATACGCAGTATTTT,CASSEYGGNTDTQYF
TRBD1,-,TRBV20-1,TRBJ2-3,TGCAGTGCTAAACTGACAGGGGGCACAGATACGCAGTATTTT,CSAKLTGGTDTQYF
TRBD2,few,TRBV7-9,TRBJ2-3,TGTGCCAGCAGATCAACTAGCGGACCAAAGGATACGCAGTATTTT,CASRSTSGPKDTQYF
-,few,TRBV3-1,TRBJ1-2,TGTGCCAGCAGCCAAAACAGAGAGGGCGCCTATGGCTACACCTTC,CASSQNREGAYGYTF
TRBD1,few,TRBV20-1,TRBJ1-3,TGCAGTGCTAGAGATCCGGGACAGGGGGAGAACACCATATATTTT,CSARDPGQGENTIYF
-,-,TRBV20-1,TRBJ2-5,TGCTGTGCTAGAGACCACCTGGGGCAGAACCAAGAGACCCAGTACTTC,CCARDHLGQNQETQYF
TRBD1,many,TRBV24-1,TRBJ2-1,TGTGCCACCAGTGATCCTGGACAGGGGAGTGATGAGCAGTTCTTC,CATSDPGQGSDEQFF
-,-,TRBV12-3/TRBV12-4,TRBJ2-7,TGTGCCAGCAGTTTAGCCCGGGGCGCGGGCTACGAGCAGTACTTC,CASSLARGAGYEQYF
-,few,TRBV20-1,TRBJ1-5,TGCAGTGCTAGAGGGGAGCCCGATCAGCCCCAGCATTTT,CSARGEPDQPQHF
-,few,TRBV14,TRBJ2-5,TGTGCCAGCAGCGCCAACGTCGAGACCCAGTACTTC,CASSANVETQYF
-,-,TRBV7-9,TRBJ2-7,TGTGCCAGCAGCCCCGAGGTGCTAAAAAGCCGGCAGTACTTC,CASSPEVLKSRQYF
-,few,TRBV12-3/TRBV12-4,TRBJ2-1,TGTGCCAGCAGTCGTATCGGGACTCACAATGAGCAGTTCTTC,CASSRIGTHNEQFF
-,few,TRBV5-1,TRBJ1-1,TGCGCCAGCAGCTTAGAGGCCGGGGGGACTGAAGCTTTCTTT,CASSLEAGGTEAFF
TRBD1,-,TRBV20-1,TRBJ2-1,TGCAGTGCTTCCGGGACAGGGTGGAAGAATGAGCAGTTCTTC,CSASGTGWKNEQFF
-,many,TRBV14,TRBJ1-1,TGTGCCAGCAGCCATGCGGTTTGGACTGAAGCTTTCTTT,CASSHAVWTEAFF
-,-,TRBV7-9,TRBJ1-1,TGTGCCAGCTTCGGCAGGGTGAACACTGAAGCTTTCTTT,CASFGRVNTEAFF
-,-,TRBV5-1,TRBJ2-3,TGCGCCAGCAGCTTTGAGGGGGATACGCAGTATTTT,CASSFEGDTQYF
-,-,TRBV20-1,TRBJ1-1,TGCAGTGCTCCACGGACCGATAATGAAGCTTTCTTT,CSAPRTDNEAFF
TRBD1,-,TRBV20-1,TRBJ2-4,TGCAGTGCTTTCCCAGGGACAGGATACCCTTTAGCCAAAAACATTCAGTACTTC,CSAFPGTGYPLAKNIQYF
TRBD2,-,TRBV10-3,TRBJ2-7,TGTGCCATCAGCGGGACTAACATCTCCTACGAGCAGTACTTC,CAISGTNISYEQYF
TRBD1,few,TRBV5-1,TRBJ2-7,TGCGCCAGCAGCTTGGTAAGGACAGGGGGACTTCCCTACGAGCAGTACTTC,CASSLVRTGGLPYEQYF
TRBD1,-,TRBV3-1,TRBJ2-1,TGTGCCAGCAGCCAAGGGGACAGGGCCTACAATGAGCAGTTCTTC,CASSQGDRAYNEQFF
-,-,TRBV19,TRBJ1-2,TGTGCCAGTAGTATGTGGGGGAGAGAACACTATGGCTACACCTTC,CASSMWGREHYGYTF
-,few,TRBV29-1,TRBJ1-4,TGCAGCGTACTCGACAGATCTAATGAAAAACTGTTTTTT,CSVLDRSNEKLFF
-,-,TRBV24-1,TRBJ1-2,TGTGCCACCAGTTCCTCGCAGGGAGTAACGACTAACTATGGCTACACCTTC,CATSSSQGVTTNYGYTF
-,few,TRBV20-1,TRBJ2-6,TGCAGTGCTAGAGATAATAGGGTTGGGGCCAACGTCCTGACTTTC,CSARDNRVGANVLTF
-,few,TRBV7-9,TRBJ2-3,TGTGCCAGCAGCCCCAGAGGACAAAGCACAGATACGCAGTATTTT,CASSPRGQSTDTQYF
-,-,TRBV7-2,TRBJ2-1,TGTGCCAGCAGCTCGAGGTCGGGGAAAAGCCACAATGAGCAGTTCTTC,CASSSRSGKSHNEQFF
TRBD1,-,TRBV10-3,TRBJ2-4,TGTGCCATCAGTGAGTCGACAGGGTTGGACATTCAGTACTTC,CAISESTGLDIQYF
TRBD2,once,TRBV9,TRBJ2-1,TGTGCCAGCAGCCCCTCCCGACTAGCGGGAAACTCCTACAATGAGCAGTTCTTC,CASSPSRLAGNSYNEQFF